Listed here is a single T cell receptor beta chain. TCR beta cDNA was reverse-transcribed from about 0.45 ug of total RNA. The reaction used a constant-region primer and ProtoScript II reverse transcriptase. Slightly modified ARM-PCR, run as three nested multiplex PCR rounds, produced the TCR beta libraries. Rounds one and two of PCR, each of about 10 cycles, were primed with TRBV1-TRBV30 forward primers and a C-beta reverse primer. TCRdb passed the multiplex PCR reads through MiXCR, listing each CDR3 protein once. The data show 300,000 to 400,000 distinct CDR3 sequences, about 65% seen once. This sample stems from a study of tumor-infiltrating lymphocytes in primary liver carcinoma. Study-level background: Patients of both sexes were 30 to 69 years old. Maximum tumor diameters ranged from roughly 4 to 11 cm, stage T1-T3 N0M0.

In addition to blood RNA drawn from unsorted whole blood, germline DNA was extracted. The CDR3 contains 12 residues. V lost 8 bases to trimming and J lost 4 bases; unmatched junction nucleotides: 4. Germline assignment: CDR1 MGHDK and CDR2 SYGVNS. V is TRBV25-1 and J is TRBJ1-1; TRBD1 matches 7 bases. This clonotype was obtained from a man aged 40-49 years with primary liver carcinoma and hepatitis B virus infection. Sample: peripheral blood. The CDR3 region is CASLSGGTEAFF. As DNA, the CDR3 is TGTGCCAGCCTATCAGGGGGCACTGAAGCTTTCTTT.